Below, 16 T cell receptor beta chains from the same sample are listed, as sequenced in a study of yellow fever vaccine responses in identical twins. Each CDR3 protein is one row after TCRdb ran MiXCR on the RT-PCR reads. The sample includes about 4,600 distinct CDR3 sequences, 85% seen only once; the top ten take around 2.3%. This material consisted of T cells from blood (PBMCs), unsorted or a sorted subset (not recorded which), taken before or after yellow fever vaccination (not recorded which). Source of these receptors: a woman younger than 30 who received the yellow fever vaccine.

The J gene is TRBJ2-2, the V gene TRBV29-1; D remains unclear. The CDR3 runs to 14 residues. Per germline, CDR1 SQVTM and CDR2 ANQGSEA. The V end was cut by 6 bases, the J end by 1 base, with 12 bases between. This CDR3 reads CSVGKSVNTGELFF. CDR3 sequence (DNA): TGCAGCGTGGGAAAGAGTGTGAACACCGGGGAGCTGTTTTTT.

J is TRBJ1-1 and V is TRBV20-1; possible D gene TRBD1, 5 bases. Trimming pared 3 bases from V and 5 bases from J, leaving 10 bases between. Germline CDR1 reads DFQATT; CDR2 reads SNEGSKA (reference sequence). The CDR3 totals 12 residues. The CDR3 sequence: CSARRGWTEAFF. For the CDR3, the DNA is TGCAGTGCTAGGAGGGGCTGGACTGAAGCTTTCTTT.

V usage is TRBV12-3 or TRBV12-4 and J usage is TRBJ1-1; D not resolved. This CDR3 has 16 amino acids. The V and J ends lost 3 bases and 10 bases respectively, with 24 bases between them. The chain's CDR3 is CASSFYPGEAGWRAFF. In nucleotides, the CDR3 is TGTGCCAGCAGTTTTTACCCCGGGGAGGCGGGGTGGCGAGCTTTCTTT.

The chain employs TRBV6-2 or TRBV6-3 and TRBJ1-3; no clear D. The CDR3 is 14 amino acids. The V and J ends lost 7 bases and 0 bases respectively, with 10 bases between them. CDR1 and CDR2 from the germline V gene are MNHEY and SVGEGT. For the CDR3, the DNA is TGTGCCAGCACGACGGAACTCTCTGGAAACACCATATATTTT. Translation: CASTTELSGNTIYF.

CDR3 amino acids: CASSLRRDTDTQYF. In DNA form, the CDR3 reads TGTGCCAGCAGCTTACGGCGAGACACAGATACGCAGTATTTT. The chain joins TRBV11-2 to TRBJ2-3; no clear D gene. CDR1 SGHAT and CDR2 FQNNGV come from the germline V gene. CDR3 length: 14 residues. Trimming took 2 bases from V and 2 from J, leaving 8 bases between them.

The V gene is TRBV14, the J gene TRBJ2-7; D is unclear. CDR3 length equals 12 residues. CDR1 is SGHDN and CDR2 is FVKESK in the germline V gene. Deletions cut 4 bases from V and 0 bases from J, with 4 bases between. Written as DNA, the CDR3 is TGTGCCAGCAGCCGGAACTCCTACGAGCAGTACTTC. Its protein is CASSRNSYEQYF.

CDR3 protein: CSALTSSQETQYF. CDR3 nucleotides: TGCAGTGCTCTGACTAGCAGCCAAGAGACCCAGTACTTC. The chain uses TRBV20-1 and TRBJ2-5; 7 bases line up with TRBD2. The CDR3 is 13 amino acids. V gave up 5 bases and J gave up 1 base; unmatched junction bases: 4. CDR1 and CDR2 from the germline V gene are DFQATT and SNEGSKA (reference sequence).

This clonotype was counted only a few times. V is TRBV6-5 and J is TRBJ2-2; TRBD1 matches at 7 bases. The trim removed 0 bases at V and 2 bases at J, leaving 6 bases unmatched. CDR1 and CDR2 from the germline V gene are MNHEY and SVGAGI. The CDR3 runs 17 residues. In nucleotides, the CDR3 is TGTGCCAGCAGTTACTCGTACGGACAGGTTAACACCGGGGAGCTGTTTTTT. It is translated as CASSYSYGQVNTGELFF.

A single count supports this clonotype. This chain connects TRBV18 to TRBJ1-1; D unclear. Trimming left V 8 bases short and J 0 bases short, with 10 bases between. This CDR3 is 13 amino acids long. The germline V gene has CDR1 KGHSH and CDR2 LQKENI. The CDR3 nucleotides read TGTGCCAGCACGTATCAAGTGAACACTGAAGCTTTCTTT. Translated: CASTYQVNTEAFF.

The chain recombines TRBV5-5 with TRBJ2-3, with TRBD2 matching over 12 bases. Germline CDR1 is SGHKS and CDR2 is YYEKEE (reference sequence). Trimming took 1 base from V and 4 from J; bases not matched to a gene: 4. The CDR3 has 16 residues. CDR3 in DNA: TGTGCCAGCAGCTTGATTCTAGCGGGAGGGCCAGATACGCAGTATTTT. Translated, it gives CASSLILAGGPDTQYF.

The chain recombines TRBV11-1 with TRBJ2-3; tentative D call: TRBD1 (5 bases). Germline V gene lookup returns CDR1 SGHAT and CDR2 FQDESV (reference sequence). This CDR3 has 15 amino acids. Trimming took off 1 base at V and 4 bases at J, with 12 bases between the two ends. CDR3 residues: CASSLVQAWADTQYF. The CDR3, as DNA: TGTGCCAGCAGCTTAGTACAGGCCTGGGCAGATACGCAGTATTTT.

The chain is built from TRBV19 and TRBJ2-1; unclear D gene. Germline lookup yields CDR1 LNHDA and CDR2 SQIVND (reference sequence). The CDR3 has 16 residues. V was cut by 2 bases and J by 0 bases, with 11 bases left in between. The CDR3 region has the DNA TGTGCCAGTAGTATAATCCCCCCCAGCTCCTACAATGAGCAGTTCTTC. Protein sequence: CASSIIPPSSYNEQFF.

The chain uses TRBV7-9 and TRBJ2-1; 7 bases align to TRBD2. The CDR3 totals 14 residues. Germline trimming cut 3 bases from V and 8 bases from J; bases unmatched to any gene: 7. From germline, CDR1 is SEHNR and CDR2 FQNEAQ (reference sequence). The CDR3 DNA is TGTGCCAGCAGCTTGATACTAGCGATCGATGAGCAGTTCTTC. This gives the protein CASSLILAIDEQFF.

The chain employs TRBV27 and TRBJ2-3, with 11 positions matching TRBD1. The CDR3 loop spans 15 amino acids. Unmatched junction bases numbered 0, after V lost 1 base and J lost 3 bases. Germline loops: CDR1 MNHEY, CDR2 SMNVEV (reference sequence). This CDR3 reads CASSLWDRGTDTQYF. CDR3 sequence (DNA): TGTGCCAGCAGTTTATGGGACAGGGGGACAGATACGCAGTATTTT.

The chain couples TRBV18 to TRBJ1-3; D is unresolved. This CDR3 is built from 15 residues. Trimming took off 0 bases at V and 0 bases at J, with 6 bases between the two ends. Germline CDR1 KGHSH, CDR2 LQKENI. In nucleotides, the CDR3 is TGTGCCAGCTCACCACCGCAGCACTCTGGAAACACCATATATTTT. It translates to CASSPPQHSGNTIYF.

V and J are TRBV6-4 and TRBJ2-7; 7 bases map to TRBD2. V shed 1 base and J 5 bases; nucleotides not matched to a gene: 5. Looked up from germline, CDR1 is MRHNA and CDR2 is SNTAGT. CDR3 length: 14 residues. CDR3 residues: CASSDFAGAHEQYF. The DNA of the CDR3 is TGTGCCAGCAGTGACTTTGCGGGAGCCCACGAGCAGTACTTC.